This T cell receptor beta chain is drawn from a study of shared clonotypes between healthy human individuals. Study-level findings and limits: Clonotypes not shared had lower generation probabilities than those common to all four donors.

The assay was immunoSEQ multiplex PCR, and TCRdb's table has in-frame clones only and misses some. The table has roughly 2.5 million clones, approximately 94% seen once. V shed 2 bases, J shed 2 bases, and the junction held 5 bases outside the gene matches. This CDR3 comprises 17 residues. Germline V gene sequence: CDR1 SNHLY, CDR2 FYNNEI. This clone is a singleton in its sample. The antigen remains undetermined. CD45RA+ naive and CD45RA-negative memory subsets were separated from CD4+ cells. The TCR originated in a man in his late teens or twenties in good health. The sample consisted of naive CD4+ T cells sorted from blood. Documented subset: CD45RA+ positively selected. The chain combines TRBV2 with TRBJ2-7; the match to TRBD2 covers 14 bases. CDR3 coding DNA: TGTGCCAGCAGTGAATTGGGACTAGCGGGAGCCGCCTACGAGCAGTACTTC. Translated, it gives CASSELGLAGAAYEQYF.